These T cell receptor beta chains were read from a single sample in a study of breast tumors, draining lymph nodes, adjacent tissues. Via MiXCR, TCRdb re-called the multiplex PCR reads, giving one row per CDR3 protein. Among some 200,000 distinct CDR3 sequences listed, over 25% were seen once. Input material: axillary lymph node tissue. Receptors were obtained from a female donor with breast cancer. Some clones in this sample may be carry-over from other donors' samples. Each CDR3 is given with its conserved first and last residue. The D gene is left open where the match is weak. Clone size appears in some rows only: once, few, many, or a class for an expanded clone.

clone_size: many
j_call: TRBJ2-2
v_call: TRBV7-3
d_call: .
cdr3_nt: TGTGCCAGCAGCTTAAATGCCGGGGAGCTGTTTTTT
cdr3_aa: CASSLNAGELFF

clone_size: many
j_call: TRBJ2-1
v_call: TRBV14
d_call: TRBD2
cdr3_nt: TGTGCCAGCAGCCAAGGTAGCGGGAGGGCAGGGAATGAGCAGTTCTTC
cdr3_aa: CASSQGSGRAGNEQFF

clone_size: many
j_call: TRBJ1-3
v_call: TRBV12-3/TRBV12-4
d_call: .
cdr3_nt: TGTGCCAGCAACGCAGGTACTGGAAACACCATATATTTT
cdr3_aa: CASNAGTGNTIYF

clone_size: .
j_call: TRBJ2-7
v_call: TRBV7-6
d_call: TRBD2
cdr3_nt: TGTGCCAGCAGCTTAACGGCGGGAGGGGGGTACGAGCAGTACTTC
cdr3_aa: CASSLTAGGGYEQYF

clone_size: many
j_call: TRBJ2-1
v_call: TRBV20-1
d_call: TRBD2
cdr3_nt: TGCAGTGCAACCCGGGGGGGTTGGGGGATCAATGAGCAGTTCTTC
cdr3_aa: CSATRGGWGINEQFF

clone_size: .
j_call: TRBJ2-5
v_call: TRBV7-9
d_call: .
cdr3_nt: TGTGCCAGCAGCTTATTCGGGCGGGGAGGAACCCAGTACTTC
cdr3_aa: CASSLFGRGGTQYF

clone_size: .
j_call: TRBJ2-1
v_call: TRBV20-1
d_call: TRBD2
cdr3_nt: TGCAGTGCTAGAGATGTCACTAGCGGGGGCAACACCGGGGAGCAGTTCTTC
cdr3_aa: CSARDVTSGGNTGEQFF

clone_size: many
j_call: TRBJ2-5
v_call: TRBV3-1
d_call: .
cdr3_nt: TGTGCCAGCAGCCCCCGGGACGGACAAGAGACCCAGTACTTC
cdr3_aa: CASSPRDGQETQYF

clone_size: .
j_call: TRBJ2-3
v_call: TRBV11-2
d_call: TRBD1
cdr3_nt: TGTGCCAGCTCCCAAAACAGGGGAGCCACAGATACGCAGTATTTT
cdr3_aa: CASSQNRGATDTQYF

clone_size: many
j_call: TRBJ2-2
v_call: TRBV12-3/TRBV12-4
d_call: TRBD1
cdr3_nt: TGTGCCAGCAGCCCACAGGGGGGGAACACCGGGGAGCTGTTTTTT
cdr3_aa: CASSPQGGNTGELFF

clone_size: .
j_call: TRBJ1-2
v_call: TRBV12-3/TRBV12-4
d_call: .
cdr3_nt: TGTGCCAGCAGGGGCAGGCGTTATGGCTACACCTTC
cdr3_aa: CASRGRRYGYTF

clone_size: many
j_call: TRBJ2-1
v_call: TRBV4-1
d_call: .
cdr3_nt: TGCGCCAGCTCCGGGGGCCGGATCTTCTACAATGAGCAGTTCTTC
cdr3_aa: CASSGGRIFYNEQFF

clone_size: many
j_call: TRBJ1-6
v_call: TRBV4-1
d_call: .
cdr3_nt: TGCGCCAGCAGCCAAGGTGCGGGGTTTGGTTCACCCCTCCACTTT
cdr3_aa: CASSQGAGFGSPLHF

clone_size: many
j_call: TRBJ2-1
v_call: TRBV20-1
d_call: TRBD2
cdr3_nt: TGCAGTGCTAGGGTAGCGGGGGGGCCTTACTACAATGAGCAGTTCTTC
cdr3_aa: CSARVAGGPYYNEQFF

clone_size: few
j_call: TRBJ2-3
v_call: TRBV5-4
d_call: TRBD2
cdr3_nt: TGTGCCAGCAGCCCCGGACTAGCGGGTAGCACAGATACGCAGTATTTT
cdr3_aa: CASSPGLAGSTDTQYF